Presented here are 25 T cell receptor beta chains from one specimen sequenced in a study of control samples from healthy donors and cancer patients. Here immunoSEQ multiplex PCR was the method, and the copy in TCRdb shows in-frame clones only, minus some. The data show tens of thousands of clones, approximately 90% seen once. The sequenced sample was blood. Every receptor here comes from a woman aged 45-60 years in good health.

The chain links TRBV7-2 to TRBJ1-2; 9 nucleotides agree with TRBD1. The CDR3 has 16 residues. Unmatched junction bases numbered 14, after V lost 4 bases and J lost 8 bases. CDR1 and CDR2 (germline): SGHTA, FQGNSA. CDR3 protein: CASSSKTGGGSQGYTF. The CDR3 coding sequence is TGTGCCAGCAGCTCAAAGACAGGGGGAGGAAGTCAGGGCTACACCTTC.

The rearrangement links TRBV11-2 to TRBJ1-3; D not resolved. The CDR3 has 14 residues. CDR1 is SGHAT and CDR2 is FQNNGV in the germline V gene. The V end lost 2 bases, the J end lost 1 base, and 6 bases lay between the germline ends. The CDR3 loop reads CASSLYISGNTIYF. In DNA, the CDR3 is TGTGCCAGCAGCTTATATATTTCTGGAAACACCATATATTTT.

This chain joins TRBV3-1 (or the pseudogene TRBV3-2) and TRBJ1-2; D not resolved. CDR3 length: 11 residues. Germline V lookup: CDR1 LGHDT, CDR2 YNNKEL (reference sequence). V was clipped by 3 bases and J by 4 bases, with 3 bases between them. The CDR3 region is CASSHLYGYTF. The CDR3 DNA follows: TGTGCCAGCAGCCACCTCTATGGCTACACCTTC.

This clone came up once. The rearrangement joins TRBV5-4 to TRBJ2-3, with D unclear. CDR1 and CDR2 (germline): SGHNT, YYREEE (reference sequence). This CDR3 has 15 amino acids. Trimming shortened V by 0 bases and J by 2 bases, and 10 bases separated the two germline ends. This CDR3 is CASSLGLLPTDTQYF. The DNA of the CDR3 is TGTGCCAGCAGCTTGGGCTTGCTCCCCACAGATACGCAGTATTTT.

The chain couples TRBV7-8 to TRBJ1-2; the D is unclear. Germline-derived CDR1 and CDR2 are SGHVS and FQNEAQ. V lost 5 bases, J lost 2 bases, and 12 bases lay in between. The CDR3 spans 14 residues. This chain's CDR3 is CASSRFTRNYGYTF. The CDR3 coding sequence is TGTGCCAGCAGCCGCTTTACAAGGAACTATGGCTACACCTTC.

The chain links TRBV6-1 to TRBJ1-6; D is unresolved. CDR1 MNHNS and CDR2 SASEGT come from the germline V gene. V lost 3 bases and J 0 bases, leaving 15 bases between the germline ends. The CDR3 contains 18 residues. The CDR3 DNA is TGTGCCAGCAGTGACCCCCGAGTCACGAGCTCCTATAATTCACCCCTCCACTTT. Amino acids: CASSDPRVTSSYNSPLHF.

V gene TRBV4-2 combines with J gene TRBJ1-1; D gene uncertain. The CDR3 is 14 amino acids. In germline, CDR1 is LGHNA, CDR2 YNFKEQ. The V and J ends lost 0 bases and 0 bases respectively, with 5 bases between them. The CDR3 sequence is CASSQETVNTEAFF. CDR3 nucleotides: TGTGCCAGCAGCCAAGAGACGGTGAACACTGAAGCTTTCTTT.

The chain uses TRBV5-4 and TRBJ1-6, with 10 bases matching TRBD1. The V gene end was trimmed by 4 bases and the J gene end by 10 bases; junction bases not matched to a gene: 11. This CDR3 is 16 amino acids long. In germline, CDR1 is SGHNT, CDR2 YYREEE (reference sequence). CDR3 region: CASSQPGQGRRSPLHF. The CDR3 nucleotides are TGTGCCAGCAGCCAGCCGGGACAGGGGCGAAGATCACCCCTCCACTTT.

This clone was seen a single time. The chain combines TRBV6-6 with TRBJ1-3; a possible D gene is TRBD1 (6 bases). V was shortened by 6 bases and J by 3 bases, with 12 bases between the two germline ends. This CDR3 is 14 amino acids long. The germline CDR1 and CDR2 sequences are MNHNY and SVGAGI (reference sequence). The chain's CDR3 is CASRLQGNGNTIYF. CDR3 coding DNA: TGTGCCAGCAGATTACAGGGAAATGGAAACACCATATATTTT.

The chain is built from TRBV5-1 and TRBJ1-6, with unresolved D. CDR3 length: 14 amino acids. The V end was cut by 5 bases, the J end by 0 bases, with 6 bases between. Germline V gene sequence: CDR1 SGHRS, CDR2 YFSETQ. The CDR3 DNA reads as TGCGCCAGCAGTGAGAGCTCCTATAATTCACCCCTCCACTTT. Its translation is CASSESSYNSPLHF.

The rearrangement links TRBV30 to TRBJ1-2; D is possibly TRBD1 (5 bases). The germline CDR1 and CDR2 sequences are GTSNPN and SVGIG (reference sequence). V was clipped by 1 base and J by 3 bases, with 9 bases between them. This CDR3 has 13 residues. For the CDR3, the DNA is TGTGCCTGGAGTGGTAGGGGACACTATGGCTACACCTTC. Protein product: CAWSGRGHYGYTF.

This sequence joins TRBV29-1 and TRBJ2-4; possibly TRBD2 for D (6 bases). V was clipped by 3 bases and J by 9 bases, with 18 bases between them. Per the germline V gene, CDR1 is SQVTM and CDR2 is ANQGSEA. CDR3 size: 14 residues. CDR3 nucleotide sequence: TGCAGCGTTGATTCCGGGGGTAGTTGGGGCATTCAGTACTTC. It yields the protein CSVDSGGSWGIQYF.

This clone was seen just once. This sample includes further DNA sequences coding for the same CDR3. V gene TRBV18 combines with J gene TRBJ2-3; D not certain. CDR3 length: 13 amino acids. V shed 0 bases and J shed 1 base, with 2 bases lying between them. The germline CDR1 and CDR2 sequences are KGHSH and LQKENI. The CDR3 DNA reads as TGTGCCAGCTCACCACCAGGCACAGATACGCAGTATTTT. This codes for CASSPPGTDTQYF. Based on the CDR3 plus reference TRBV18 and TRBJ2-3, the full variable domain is NAGVMQNPRHLVRRRGQEARLRCSPMKGHSHVYWYRQLPEEGLKFMVYLQKENIIDESGMPKERFSAEFPKEGPSILRIQQVVRGDSAAYFCASSPPGTDTQYFGPGTRLTVL.

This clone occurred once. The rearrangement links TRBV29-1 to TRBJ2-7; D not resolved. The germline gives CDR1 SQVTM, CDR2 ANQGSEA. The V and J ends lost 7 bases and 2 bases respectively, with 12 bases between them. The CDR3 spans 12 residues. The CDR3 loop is CSGQKGTYEQYF. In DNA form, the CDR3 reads TGCAGCGGACAAAAGGGCACCTACGAGCAGTACTTC.

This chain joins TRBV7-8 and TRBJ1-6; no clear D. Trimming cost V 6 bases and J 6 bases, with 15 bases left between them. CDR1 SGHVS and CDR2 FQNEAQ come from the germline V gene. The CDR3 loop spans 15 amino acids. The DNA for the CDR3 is TGTGCCAGCAGTCCAGTTGCAGCTTTTAATTCACCCCTCCACTTT. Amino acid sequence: CASSPVAAFNSPLHF. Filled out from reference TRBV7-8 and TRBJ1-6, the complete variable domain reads GAGVSQSPRYKVAKRGQDVALRCDPISGHVSLFWYQQALGQGPEFLTYFQNEAQLDKSGLPSDRFFAERPEGSVSTLKIQRTQQEDSAVYLCASSPVAAFNSPLHFGNGTRLTVT.

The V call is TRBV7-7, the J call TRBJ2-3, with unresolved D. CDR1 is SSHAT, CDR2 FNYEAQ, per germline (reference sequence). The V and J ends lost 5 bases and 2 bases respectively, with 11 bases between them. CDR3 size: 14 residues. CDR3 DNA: TGTGCCAGCAGCATGGGGTCCCTCACAGATACGCAGTATTTT. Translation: CASSMGSLTDTQYF.

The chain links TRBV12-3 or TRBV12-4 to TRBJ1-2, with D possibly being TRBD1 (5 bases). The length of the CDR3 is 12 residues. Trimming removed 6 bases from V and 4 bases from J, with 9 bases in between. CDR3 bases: TGTGCCAGCAGACAGGAAACCTATGGCTACACCTTC. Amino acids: CASRQETYGYTF.

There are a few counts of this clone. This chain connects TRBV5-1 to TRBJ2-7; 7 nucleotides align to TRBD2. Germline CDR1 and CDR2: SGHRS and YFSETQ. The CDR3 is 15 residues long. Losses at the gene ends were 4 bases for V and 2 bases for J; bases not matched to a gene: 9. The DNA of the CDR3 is TGCGCCAGCAGCCCGGGACGGGGGAGGGCCTACGAGCAGTACTTC. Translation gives CASSPGRGRAYEQYF. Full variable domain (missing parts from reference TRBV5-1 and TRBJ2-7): KAGVTQTPRYLIKTRGQQVTLSCSPISGHRSVSWYQQTPGQGLQFLFEYFSETQRNKGNFPGRFSGRQFSNSRSEMNVSTLELGDSALYLCASSPGRGRAYEQYFGPGTRLTVT.

The DNA for the CDR3 is TGCGCCAGCAGCCAAGGGACCCCTTTACTGAACACTGAAGCTTTCTTT. Protein sequence: CASSQGTPLLNTEAFF. This sequence joins TRBV4-1 and TRBJ1-1, with unresolved D. Trimming shortened V by 1 base and J by 0 bases, and 12 bases separated the two germline ends. The germline V gene has CDR1 MGHRA and CDR2 YSYEKL. The CDR3 has 16 residues.

The CDR3: CASSLGGATGNQPQHF. The CDR3, as DNA: TGTGCCAGCAGCTTAGGGGGGGCTACGGGCAATCAGCCCCAGCATTTT. The gene calls are TRBV7-7 and TRBJ1-5; a weak D match, TRBD1 (6 bases). In germline, CDR1 is SSHAT, CDR2 FNYEAQ (reference sequence). Trimming left V 1 base short and J 2 bases short, with 12 bases between. The CDR3 is 16 residues long.

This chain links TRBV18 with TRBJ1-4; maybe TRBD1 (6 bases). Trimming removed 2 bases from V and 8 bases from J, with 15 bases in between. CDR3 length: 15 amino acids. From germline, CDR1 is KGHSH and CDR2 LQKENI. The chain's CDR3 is CASSPKRAGDEKLFF. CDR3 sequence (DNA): TGTGCCAGCTCACCAAAAAGGGCAGGGGACGAAAAACTGTTTTTT.

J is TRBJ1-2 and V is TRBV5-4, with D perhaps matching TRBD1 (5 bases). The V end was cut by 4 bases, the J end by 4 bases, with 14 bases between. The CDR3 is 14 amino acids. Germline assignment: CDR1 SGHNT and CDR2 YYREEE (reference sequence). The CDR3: CASSPEGRIYGYTF. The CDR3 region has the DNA TGTGCCAGCAGCCCCGAGGGACGAATCTATGGCTACACCTTC.

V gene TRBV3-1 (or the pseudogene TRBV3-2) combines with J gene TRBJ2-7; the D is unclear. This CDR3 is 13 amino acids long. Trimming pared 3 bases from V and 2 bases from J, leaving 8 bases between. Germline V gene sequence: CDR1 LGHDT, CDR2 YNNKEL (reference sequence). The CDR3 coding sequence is TGTGCCAGCAGCCATGGGGATCCCTACGAGCAGTACTTC. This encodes CASSHGDPYEQYF.

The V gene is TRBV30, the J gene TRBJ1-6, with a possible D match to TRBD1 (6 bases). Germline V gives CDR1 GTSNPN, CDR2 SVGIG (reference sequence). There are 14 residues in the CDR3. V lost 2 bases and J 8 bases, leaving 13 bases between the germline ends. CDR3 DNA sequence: TGTGCCTGGAGTCTCTGGGGGGGCGATTCACCCCTCCACTTT. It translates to CAWSLWGGDSPLHF.

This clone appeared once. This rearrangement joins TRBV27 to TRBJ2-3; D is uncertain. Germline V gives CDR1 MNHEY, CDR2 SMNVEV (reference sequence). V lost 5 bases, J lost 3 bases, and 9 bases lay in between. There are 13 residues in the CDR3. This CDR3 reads CASSQEPTDTQYF. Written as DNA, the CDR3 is TGTGCCAGCAGTCAAGAACCGACAGATACGCAGTATTTT.